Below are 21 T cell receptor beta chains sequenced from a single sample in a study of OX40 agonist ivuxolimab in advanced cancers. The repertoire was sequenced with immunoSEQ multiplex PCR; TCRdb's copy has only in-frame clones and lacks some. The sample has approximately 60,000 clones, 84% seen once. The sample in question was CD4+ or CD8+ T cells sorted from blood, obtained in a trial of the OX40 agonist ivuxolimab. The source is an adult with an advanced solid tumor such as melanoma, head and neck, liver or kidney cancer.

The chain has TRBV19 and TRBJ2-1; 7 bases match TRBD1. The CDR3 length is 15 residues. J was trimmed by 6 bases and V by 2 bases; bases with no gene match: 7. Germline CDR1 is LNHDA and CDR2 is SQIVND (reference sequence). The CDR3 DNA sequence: TGTGCCAGTAGTATAACACAGGGGTATATCAATGAGCAGTTCTTC. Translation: CASSITQGYINEQFF.

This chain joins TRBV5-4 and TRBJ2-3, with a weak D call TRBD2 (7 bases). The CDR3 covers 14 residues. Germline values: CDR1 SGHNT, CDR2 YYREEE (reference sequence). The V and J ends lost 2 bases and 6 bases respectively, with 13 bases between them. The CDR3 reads CASSFGGGGDTQYF. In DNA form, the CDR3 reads TGTGCCAGCAGCTTCGGAGGGGGAGGGGATACGCAGTATTTT.

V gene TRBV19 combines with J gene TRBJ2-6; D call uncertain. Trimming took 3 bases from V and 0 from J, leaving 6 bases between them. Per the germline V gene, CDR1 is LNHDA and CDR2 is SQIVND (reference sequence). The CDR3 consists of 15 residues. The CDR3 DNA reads TGTGCCAGTAGTATCGGCGGCTCTGGGGCCAACGTCCTGACTTTC. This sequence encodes CASSIGGSGANVLTF. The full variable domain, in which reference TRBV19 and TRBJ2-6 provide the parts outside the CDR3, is DGGITQSPKYLFRKEGQNVTLSCEQNLNHDAMYWYRQDPGQGLRLIYYSQIVNDFQKGDIAEGYSVSREKKESFPLTVTSAQKNPTAFYLCASSIGGSGANVLTFGAGSRLTVL.

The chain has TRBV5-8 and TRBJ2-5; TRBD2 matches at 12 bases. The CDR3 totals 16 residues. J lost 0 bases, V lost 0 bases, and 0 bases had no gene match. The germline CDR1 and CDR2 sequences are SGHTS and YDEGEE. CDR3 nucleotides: TGTGCCAGCAGCTTGGGACTAGCGGGGGACCAAGAGACCCAGTACTTC. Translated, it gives CASSLGLAGDQETQYF. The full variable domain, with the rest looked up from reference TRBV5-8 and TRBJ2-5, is EAGVTQSPTHLIKTRGQQATLRCSPISGHTSVYWYQQALGLGLQFLLWYDEGEERNRGNFPPRFSGRQFPNYSSELNVNALELEDSALYLCASSLGLAGDQETQYFGPGTRLLVL.

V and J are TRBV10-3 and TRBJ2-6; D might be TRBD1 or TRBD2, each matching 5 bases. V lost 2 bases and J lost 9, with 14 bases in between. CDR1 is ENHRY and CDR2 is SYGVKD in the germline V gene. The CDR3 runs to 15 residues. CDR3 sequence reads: CAISERALDSNVLTF. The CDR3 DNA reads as TGTGCCATCAGTGAGAGGGCACTAGACAGCAACGTCCTGACTTTC.

The CDR3 here is CASTKRGDKNIQYF. DNA for the CDR3: TGTGCCAGTACCAAGAGGGGGGACAAAAACATTCAGTACTTC. This rearrangement joins TRBV19 to TRBJ2-4; D is possibly TRBD1 or TRBD2 (6 bases each). The CDR3 is made up of 14 amino acids. The germline V gene has CDR1 LNHDA and CDR2 SQIVND (reference sequence). V was cut by 7 bases and J by 3 bases, with 13 bases left in between.

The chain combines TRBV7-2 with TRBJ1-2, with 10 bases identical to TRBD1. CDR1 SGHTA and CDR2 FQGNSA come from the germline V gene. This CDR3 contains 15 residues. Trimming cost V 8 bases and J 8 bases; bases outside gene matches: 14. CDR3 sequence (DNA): TGTGCCAGCCAGACAGGGGGCGCCGCGCCCGGCGGCTACACCTTC. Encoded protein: CASQTGGAAPGGYTF.

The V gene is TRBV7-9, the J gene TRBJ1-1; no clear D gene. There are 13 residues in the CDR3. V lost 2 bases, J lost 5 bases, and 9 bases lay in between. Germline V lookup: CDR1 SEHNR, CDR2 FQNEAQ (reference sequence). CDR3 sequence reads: CASSLNIGTEAFF. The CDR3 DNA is TGTGCCAGCAGCTTAAATATAGGGACTGAAGCTTTCTTT.

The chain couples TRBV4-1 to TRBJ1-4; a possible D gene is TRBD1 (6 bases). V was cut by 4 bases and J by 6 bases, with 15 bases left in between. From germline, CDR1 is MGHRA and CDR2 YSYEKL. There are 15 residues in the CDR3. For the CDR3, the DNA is TGCGCCAGCAGCCTCAGGGGCACCAGGGATGAAAAACTGTTTTTT. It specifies CASSLRGTRDEKLFF.

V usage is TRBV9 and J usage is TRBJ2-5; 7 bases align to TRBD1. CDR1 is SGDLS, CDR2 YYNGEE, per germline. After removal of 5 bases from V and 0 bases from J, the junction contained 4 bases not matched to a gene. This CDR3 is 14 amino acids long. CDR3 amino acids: CASSPGQNQETQYF. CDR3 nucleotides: TGTGCCAGCAGTCCGGGACAGAACCAAGAGACCCAGTACTTC.

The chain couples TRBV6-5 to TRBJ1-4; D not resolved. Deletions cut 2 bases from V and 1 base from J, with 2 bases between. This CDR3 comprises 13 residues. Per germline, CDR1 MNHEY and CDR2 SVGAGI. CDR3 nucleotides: TGTGCCAGCAGTTACCGAACTAATGAAAAACTGTTTTTT. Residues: CASSYRTNEKLFF.

This CDR3 is CASSYRTANSYEQYF. The CDR3 DNA is TGTGCCAGCAGTTATCGGACAGCCAACTCCTACGAGCAGTACTTC. The chain joins TRBV6-5 to TRBJ2-7; TRBD1 is a possible D gene (6 bases). Germline loops: CDR1 MNHEY, CDR2 SVGAGI. V was shortened by 3 bases and J by 0 bases, with 12 bases between the two germline ends. The CDR3 consists of 15 residues.

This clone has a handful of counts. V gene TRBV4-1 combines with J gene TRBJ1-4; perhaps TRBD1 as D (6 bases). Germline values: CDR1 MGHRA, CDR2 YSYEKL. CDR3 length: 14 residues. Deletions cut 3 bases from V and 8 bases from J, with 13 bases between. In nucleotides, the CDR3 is TGCGCCAGCAGCCACCTGGGGGGCCGGGAAAAACTGTTTTTT. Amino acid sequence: CASSHLGGREKLFF.

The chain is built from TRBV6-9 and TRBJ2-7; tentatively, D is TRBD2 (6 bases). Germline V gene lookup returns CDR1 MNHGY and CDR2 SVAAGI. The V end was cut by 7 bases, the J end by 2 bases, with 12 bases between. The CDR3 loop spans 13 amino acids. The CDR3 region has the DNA TGTGCCAGCACAATTCCGGGGGCCTACGAGCAGTACTTC. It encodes CASTIPGAYEQYF.

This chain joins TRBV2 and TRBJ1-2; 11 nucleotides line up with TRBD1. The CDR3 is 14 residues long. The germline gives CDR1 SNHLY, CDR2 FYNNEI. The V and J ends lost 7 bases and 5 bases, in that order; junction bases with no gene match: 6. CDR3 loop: CASIPGTGGYGYTF. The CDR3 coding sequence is TGTGCCAGCATCCCCGGGACAGGGGGTTATGGCTACACCTTC.

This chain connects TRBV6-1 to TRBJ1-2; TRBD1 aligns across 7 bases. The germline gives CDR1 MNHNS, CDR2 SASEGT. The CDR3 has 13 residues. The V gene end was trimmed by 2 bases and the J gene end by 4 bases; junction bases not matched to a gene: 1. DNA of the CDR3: TGTGCCAGCAGTGAATCAGGGGGCTATGGCTACACCTTC. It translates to CASSESGGYGYTF.

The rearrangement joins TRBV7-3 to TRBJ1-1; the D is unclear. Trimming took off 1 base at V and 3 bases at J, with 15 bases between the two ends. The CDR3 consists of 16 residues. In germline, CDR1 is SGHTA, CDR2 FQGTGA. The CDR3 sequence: CASSLSSRGYDTEAFF. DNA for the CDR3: TGTGCCAGCAGCTTAAGTAGTAGAGGGTACGACACTGAAGCTTTCTTT.

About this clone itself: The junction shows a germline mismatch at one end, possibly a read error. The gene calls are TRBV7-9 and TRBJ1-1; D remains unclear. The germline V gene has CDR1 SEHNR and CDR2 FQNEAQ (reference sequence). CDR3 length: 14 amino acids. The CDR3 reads CASRLDPEDTEAFF. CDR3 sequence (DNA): TGTGCCAGCAGGTTAGACCCGGAGGACACTGAAGCTTTCTTT.

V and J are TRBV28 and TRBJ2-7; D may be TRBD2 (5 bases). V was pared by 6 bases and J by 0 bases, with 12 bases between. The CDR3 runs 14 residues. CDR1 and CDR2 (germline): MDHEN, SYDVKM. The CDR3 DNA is TGTGCCAGCAGGCGGGTGAAAGGCTCCTACGAGCAGTACTTC. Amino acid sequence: CASRRVKGSYEQYF.

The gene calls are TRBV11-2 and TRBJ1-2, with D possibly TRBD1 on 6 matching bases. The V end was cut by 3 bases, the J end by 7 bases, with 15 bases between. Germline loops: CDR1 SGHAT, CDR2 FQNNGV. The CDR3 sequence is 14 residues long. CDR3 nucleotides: TGTGCCAGCAGCTTTTATGGGGGGGGCTCTGGCTACACCTTC. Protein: CASSFYGGGSGYTF.

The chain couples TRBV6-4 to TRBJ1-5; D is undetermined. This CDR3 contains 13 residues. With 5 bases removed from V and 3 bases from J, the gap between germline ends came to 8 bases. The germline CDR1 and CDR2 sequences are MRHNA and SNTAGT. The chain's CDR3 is CASSPGPNQPQHF. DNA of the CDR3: TGTGCCAGCAGTCCCGGACCCAATCAGCCCCAGCATTTT.